Presented here are 19 T cell receptor beta chains from one specimen sequenced in a study of blood T cells in healthy people across ages. Sample-barcoded 5' priming and a J-beta primer mix drove a second PCR of roughly 7 to 11 cycles. TCRdb used MiXCR to reprocess the 5' RACE reads, holding one entry per CDR3 protein. This sample carries about 2 million distinct CDR3 sequences, about 49% of them seen once, and the ten largest clones take 2.1%. The sequencing sample was made of blood. These receptors were obtained from a woman in her thirties or forties in good health.

This clonotype was observed a single time. CDR3 residues: CASRARGSSYNEQFF. Here the CDR3 DNA reads TGTGCCAGCAGAGCCCGGGGGAGCTCCTACAATGAGCAGTTCTTC. V usage is TRBV6-1 and J usage is TRBJ2-1, with D maybe TRBD2 (6 bases). CDR1 is MNHNS, CDR2 SASEGT, per germline. This CDR3 contains 15 residues. V lost 6 bases and J lost 0, with 12 bases in between.

The rearrangement joins TRBV27 to TRBJ2-4; D is perhaps TRBD1 (5 bases). Germline values: CDR1 MNHEY, CDR2 SMNVEV (reference sequence). Trimming took 2 bases from V and 6 from J, leaving 17 bases between them. This CDR3 is 16 amino acids long. The CDR3, as DNA: TGTGCCAGCAGTTTAAAAACGACAGAGTTGATAAACATTCAGTACTTC. It is translated as CASSLKTTELINIQYF.

The chain is built from TRBV7-8 and TRBJ2-1; D tentatively fits TRBD1 or TRBD2 (6 bases each). Germline CDR1 is SGHVS and CDR2 is FQNEAQ. Trimming removed 0 bases at V and 0 bases at J, with 15 bases between. The CDR3 loop spans 18 amino acids. CDR3: CASSLAGGGFSSYNEQFF. The DNA for the CDR3 is TGTGCCAGCAGCTTAGCGGGGGGCGGATTTAGCTCCTACAATGAGCAGTTCTTC. Full variable domain (rest looked up from reference TRBV7-8 and TRBJ2-1): GAGVSQSPRYKVAKRGQDVALRCDPISGHVSLFWYQQALGQGPEFLTYFQNEAQLDKSGLPSDRFFAERPEGSVSTLKIQRTQQEDSAVYLCASSLAGGGFSSYNEQFFGPGTRLTVL.

The gene calls are TRBV6-1 and TRBJ2-5, with 12 bases aligning to TRBD2. Germline loops: CDR1 MNHNS, CDR2 SASEGT. J was trimmed by 4 bases and V by 3 bases; bases with no gene match: 9. CDR3 length equals 17 residues. The CDR3 nucleotides read TGTGCCAGCAGTGAGATGATAGGACTAGCGGGGCCAGAGACCCAGTACTTC. It translates to CASSEMIGLAGPETQYF.

This chain joins TRBV6-6 and TRBJ1-6, with D possibly matching TRBD1 (5 bases). Germline lookup yields CDR1 MNHNY and CDR2 SVGAGI (reference sequence). This CDR3 is 15 amino acids long. With 4 bases removed from V and 7 bases from J, the gap between germline ends came to 14 bases. The CDR3 is CASSCKTDANSPLHF. The CDR3 DNA sequence: TGTGCCAGCAGTTGCAAGACAGACGCCAATTCACCCCTCCACTTT.

The rearrangement uses TRBV20-1 and TRBJ2-5, with a weak D call TRBD2 (5 bases). Germline V gene sequence: CDR1 DFQATT, CDR2 SNEGSKA (reference sequence). CDR3 length: 18 amino acids. The CDR3 region is CSERMDFGGSGDQETQYF. The CDR3 bases are TGCAGCGAGAGGATGGACTTCGGCGGAAGTGGCGATCAAGAGACCCAGTACTTC.

In its sample, this clonotype was seen a few times. V gene TRBV4-3 combines with J gene TRBJ2-7; D is undetermined. Germline V gene data show CDR1 as LGHNA and CDR2 as YSLEER. The CDR3 is 14 residues long. V shed 0 bases and J shed 3 bases, with 9 bases lying between them. CDR3 nucleotides: TGCGCCAGCAGCCAAGATCAAGACAACTACGAGCAGTACTTC. Protein product: CASSQDQDNYEQYF.

V is TRBV28 and J is TRBJ2-2; D is perhaps TRBD1 (5 bases). In germline, CDR1 is MDHEN, CDR2 SYDVKM. V lost 5 bases to trimming and J lost 6 bases, with 13 bases between them. This CDR3 has 14 residues. The CDR3 nucleotides are TGTGCCAGCAGTGTTAACAGGTTTCCCGGGGAGCTGTTTTTT. As protein: CASSVNRFPGELFF. Filled out from reference TRBV28 and TRBJ2-2, the complete variable domain reads DVKVTQSSRYLVKRTGEKVFLECVQDMDHENMFWYRQDPGLGLRLIYFSYDVKMKEKGDIPEGYSVSREKKERFSLILESASTNQTSMYLCASSVNRFPGELFFGEGSRLTVL.

The sample holds one count of this clonotype. The chain employs TRBV6-1 and TRBJ1-6; tentative D call: TRBD1 (6 bases). V lost 5 bases and J 8 bases, leaving 16 bases between the germline ends. The length of the CDR3 is 15 residues. Germline V gene sequence: CDR1 MNHNS, CDR2 SASEGT. CDR3 sequence reads: CASSIQGSADSPLHF. As DNA, the CDR3 is TGTGCCAGCAGTATACAGGGCTCGGCGGATTCACCCCTCCACTTT.

This clonotype came up a few times. The chain combines TRBV7-6 with TRBJ2-3, with 9 bases identical to TRBD1. The V gene end was trimmed by 3 bases and the J gene end by 5 bases; junction bases not matched to a gene: 9. CDR1 is SGHVS and CDR2 is FNYEAQ in the germline V gene. The CDR3 is made up of 16 amino acids. The CDR3 protein is CASSLISGTGRDTQYF. The CDR3 DNA sequence: TGTGCCAGCAGCTTGATCTCCGGGACAGGGCGAGATACGCAGTATTTT.

The chain is built from TRBV11-2 and TRBJ2-5, with 7 bases aligning to TRBD2. Unmatched junction bases numbered 11, after V lost 5 bases and J lost 11 bases. Germline assignment: CDR1 SGHAT and CDR2 FQNNGV. This CDR3 comprises 13 residues. CDR3 sequence reads: CASSLMGEGKQYF. The DNA for the CDR3 is TGTGCCAGCAGCCTTATGGGGGAGGGAAAGCAGTACTTC.

The rearrangement joins TRBV18 to TRBJ1-4; D is possibly TRBD1 (5 bases). Between the trimmed V and J ends, which lost 0 bases and 10 bases, there was a span of 6 bases. CDR1 KGHSH and CDR2 LQKENI come from the germline V gene. The CDR3 runs to 12 residues. The CDR3 loop is CASSPPGGKLFF. Here the CDR3 DNA reads TGTGCCAGCTCACCACCGGGGGGAAAACTGTTTTTT. Together with reference TRBV18 and TRBJ1-4, the CDR3 gives the full variable domain: NAGVMQNPRHLVRRRGQEARLRCSPMKGHSHVYWYRQLPEEGLKFMVYLQKENIIDESGMPKERFSAEFPKEGPSILRIQQVVRGDSAAYFCASSPPGGKLFFGSGTQLSVL.

V and J are TRBV5-6 and TRBJ1-1; possibly TRBD1 for D (5 bases). V was cut by 0 bases and J by 4 bases, with 10 bases left in between. Germline CDR1 and CDR2: SGHDT and YYEEEE. This CDR3 has 14 residues. CDR3 in DNA: TGTGCCAGCAGCTTGGGTGCAGGGACCACTGAAGCTTTCTTT. The encoded protein is CASSLGAGTTEAFF.

This sequence joins TRBV4-3 and TRBJ2-1, with unresolved D. The germline V gene encodes CDR1 LGHNA and CDR2 YSLEER. The CDR3 is 15 amino acids. With 1 base removed from V and 1 base from J, the gap between germline ends came to 8 bases. The CDR3 DNA reads as TGCGCCAGCAGCCAAGTCGGCCAATCCTACAATGAGCAGTTCTTC. This codes for CASSQVGQSYNEQFF.

This sequence joins TRBV9 and TRBJ2-5; no clear D gene. The CDR3 sequence is 14 residues long. V was clipped by 0 bases and J by 4 bases, with 10 bases between them. The germline V gene encodes CDR1 SGDLS and CDR2 YYNGEE. As DNA, the CDR3 is TGTGCCAGCAGCGTAGATGGATTCGGAGAGACCCAGTACTTC. Protein: CASSVDGFGETQYF.

The chain carries TRBV6-5 and TRBJ1-1; 11 bases are a match to TRBD1. The V segment lost 4 bases and the J segment 0 bases; nucleotides outside the gene matches: 4. The CDR3 totals 16 residues. Germline V gene data show CDR1 as MNHEY and CDR2 as SVGAGI. The CDR3 protein is CASSLDRGRVNTEAFF. In DNA, the CDR3 is TGTGCCAGCAGTTTGGACAGGGGGCGAGTGAACACTGAAGCTTTCTTT.

This clonotype was detected only a few times. The rearrangement joins TRBV7-8 to TRBJ2-7; D may correspond to TRBD1 or TRBD2 (6 bases each). The ends were cut back, 8 bases at V and 2 bases at J, with 16 bases in the middle. The germline V gene encodes CDR1 SGHVS and CDR2 FQNEAQ. CDR3 length: 14 residues. The CDR3 loop reads CASFGGGTTYEQYF. CDR3 DNA: TGTGCCAGCTTCGGGGGCGGGACGACCTACGAGCAGTACTTC.

This chain links TRBV20-1 with TRBJ2-1; a possible D gene is TRBD2 (6 bases). CDR1 is DFQATT, CDR2 SNEGSKA, per germline (reference sequence). The CDR3 extends over 14 amino acids. Trimming removed 4 bases at V and 1 base at J, with 11 bases between. This chain's CDR3 is CSAIRTTSYNEQFF. CDR3 sequence (DNA): TGCAGTGCTATTCGGACTACGTCCTACAATGAGCAGTTCTTC.

For the CDR3, the DNA is TGCGCCAGCAGCTGGGACCCTGGGGCTCTGGTCGGCTACACCTTC. Translation: CASSWDPGALVGYTF. V is TRBV5-1 and J is TRBJ1-2, with D perhaps TRBD1 (5 bases). This CDR3 spans 15 amino acids. CDR1 SGHRS and CDR2 YFSETQ come from the germline V gene. V was trimmed by 3 bases and J by 8 bases, leaving 20 bases between them.